This TCR beta chain was sequenced for a study of cytomegalovirus exposure and HLA in healthy donors. With 60 Vbeta and 13 Jbeta primers, the PCR was carried out. Measured with immunoSEQ multiplex PCR; TCRdb has only the in-frame clones, and not every one. The sample has around 130,000 clones; 65% to 75% are singletons. Trimming took 4 bases from V and 3 from J, leaving 19 bases between them. Looked up from germline, CDR1 is SGHVS and CDR2 is FQNEAQ. There are 16 residues in the CDR3. This clonotype originated in a man between 40 and 49 years old in good health and CMV-seropositive. The chain is built from TRBV7-8 and TRBJ2-7, with D perhaps TRBD2 (6 bases). Sequenced material: PBMCs. The CDR3, as DNA: TGTGCCAGCAGCTCCTCAGTTTGGAGGGGCTACTACGAGCAGTACTTC. Its protein is CASSSSVWRGYYEQYF.